The TCR beta chain described here comes from a study of Ad26.COV2.S vaccination and SARS-CoV-2 variants. Study-wide findings and caveats: Spike-specific TCR breadth was greater in vaccine than placebo recipients.

CDR1 and CDR2 (germline): SGHRS, YFSETQ. The CDR3 runs to 15 residues. Between the trimmed V and J ends, which lost 3 bases and 6 bases, there was a span of 16 bases. Concerning this clone: Its antigen remains unknown.

Using immunoSEQ multiplex PCR, the repertoire was profiled, and TCRdb retains in-frame clones only, with some absent. The sample has about 410,000 clones; about nine tenths are singletons. As for treatment: roughly 18 received Ad26.COV2.S at low or high dose, single or two shots; 5 received placebo; per-sample allocation not given. Day 63 following the first vaccine or placebo injection was when the samples were taken. The sequence was collected from a person aged 18-60 years who received the Ad26.COV2.S COVID-19 vaccine or a placebo. The J gene is TRBJ2-1, the V gene TRBV5-1; D possibly corresponds to TRBD1 (6 bases). The sequenced sample was peripheral blood, obtained in a trial of Ad26.COV2.S vaccine versus placebo. The CDR3 reads CASSSGQPGSNEQFF. The CDR3 coding sequence is TGCGCCAGCAGCTCTGGACAGCCAGGAAGCAATGAGCAGTTCTTC.